This T cell receptor (beta chain) was identified during a study of cytomegalovirus exposure and HLA in healthy donors. About the study: From approximately 170 million T cells, an earlier analysis saw roughly 100 million unique TCR beta sequences.

Vbeta (60) and Jbeta (13) primers were used in the PCR. Libraries were prepared by immunoSEQ multiplex PCR; TCRdb keeps only in-frame clonotypes and omits some of them. Counted here are about 38,000 clones, 86% occurring once; the ten biggest clones make up approximately 10%. Only a few counts were recorded for this clone. This CDR3 has 11 amino acids. With 6 bases clipped from V and 11 bases from J, the junction kept 6 bases outside the gene matches. Germline loops: CDR1 MNHNS, CDR2 SASEGT. The material sequenced was PBMCs. V is TRBV6-1 and J is TRBJ1-1; TRBD1 agrees at 7 bases. The clonotype comes from a middle-aged woman in good health and CMV-seropositive. CDR3 coding DNA: TGTGCCAGCAGCTTGGACAGGTTTGCTTTCTTT. Translating gives CASSLDRFAFF.